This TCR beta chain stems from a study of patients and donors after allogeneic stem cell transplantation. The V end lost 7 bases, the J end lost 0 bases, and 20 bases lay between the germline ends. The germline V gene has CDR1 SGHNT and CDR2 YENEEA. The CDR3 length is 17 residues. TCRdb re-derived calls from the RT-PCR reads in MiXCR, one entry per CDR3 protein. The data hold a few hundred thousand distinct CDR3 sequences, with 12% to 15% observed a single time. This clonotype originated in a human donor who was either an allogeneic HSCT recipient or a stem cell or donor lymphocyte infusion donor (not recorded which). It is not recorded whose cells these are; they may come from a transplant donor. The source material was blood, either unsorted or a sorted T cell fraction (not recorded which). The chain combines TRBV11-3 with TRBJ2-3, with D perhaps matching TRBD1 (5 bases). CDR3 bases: TGTGCCAGCACCGTCTACGGACACATGACTAGCACAGATACGCAGTATTTT. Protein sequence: CASTVYGHMTSTDTQYF.